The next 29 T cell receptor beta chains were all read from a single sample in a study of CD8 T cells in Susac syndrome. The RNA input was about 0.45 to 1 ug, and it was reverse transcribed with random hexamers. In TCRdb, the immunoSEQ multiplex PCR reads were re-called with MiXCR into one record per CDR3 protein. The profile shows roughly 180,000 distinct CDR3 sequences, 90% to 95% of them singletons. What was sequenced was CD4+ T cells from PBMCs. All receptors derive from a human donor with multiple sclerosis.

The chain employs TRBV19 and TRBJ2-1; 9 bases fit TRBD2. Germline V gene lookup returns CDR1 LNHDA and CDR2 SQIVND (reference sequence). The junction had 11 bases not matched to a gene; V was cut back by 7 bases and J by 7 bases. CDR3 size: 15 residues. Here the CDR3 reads CASTPRTSATNEQFF. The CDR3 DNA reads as TGTGCCAGTACCCCCAGGACTAGCGCCACAAATGAGCAGTTCTTC.

As DNA, the CDR3 is TGTGCCTGGGATGCAGTGGGAGGAAACACCATATATTTT. Its translation: CAWDAVGGNTIYF. This rearrangement joins TRBV30 to TRBJ1-3, with D unclear. From germline, CDR1 is GTSNPN and CDR2 SVGIG (reference sequence). The CDR3 extends over 13 amino acids. The V end lost 5 bases, the J end lost 4 bases, and 12 bases lay between the germline ends.

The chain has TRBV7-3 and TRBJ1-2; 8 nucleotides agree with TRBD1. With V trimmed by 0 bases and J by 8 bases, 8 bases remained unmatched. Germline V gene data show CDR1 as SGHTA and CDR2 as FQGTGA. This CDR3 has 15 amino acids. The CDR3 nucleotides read TGTGCCAGCAGCTTAACGGGGGGCAGGGGGCTCGGCTACACCTTC. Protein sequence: CASSLTGGRGLGYTF.

The CDR3 nucleotides read TGCGCCAGCAGCCAAGATGGGGGGGGGCGCGGACAAGAGACCCAGTACTTC. This encodes CASSQDGGGRGQETQYF. This rearrangement joins TRBV4-1 to TRBJ2-5; D perhaps matches TRBD2 (7 bases). V gave up 0 bases and J gave up 2 bases, with 16 bases separating them. Germline V lookup: CDR1 MGHRA, CDR2 YSYEKL. There are 17 residues in the CDR3.

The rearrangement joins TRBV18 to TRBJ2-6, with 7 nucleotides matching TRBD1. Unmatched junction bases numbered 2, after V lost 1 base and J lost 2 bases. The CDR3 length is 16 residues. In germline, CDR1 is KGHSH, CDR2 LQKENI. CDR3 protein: CASSPQQGTGANVLTF. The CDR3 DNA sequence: TGTGCCAGCTCACCACAACAGGGGACTGGGGCCAACGTCCTGACTTTC.

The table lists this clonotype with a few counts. The CDR3 spells CASSYSKNTEAFF. DNA for the CDR3: TGTGCCAGCAGTTACTCGAAGAACACTGAAGCTTTCTTT. J is TRBJ1-1 and V is TRBV6-5; D is uncertain. CDR1 and CDR2 (germline): MNHEY, SVGAGI. Trimming took 0 bases from V and 1 from J, leaving 3 bases between them. This CDR3 has 13 residues.

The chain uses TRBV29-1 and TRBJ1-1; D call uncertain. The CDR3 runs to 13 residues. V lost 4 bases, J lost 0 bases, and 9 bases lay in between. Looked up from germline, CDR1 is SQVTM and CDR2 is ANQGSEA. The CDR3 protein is CSVGHRMNTEAFF. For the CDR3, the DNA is TGCAGCGTTGGCCACAGAATGAACACTGAAGCTTTCTTT.

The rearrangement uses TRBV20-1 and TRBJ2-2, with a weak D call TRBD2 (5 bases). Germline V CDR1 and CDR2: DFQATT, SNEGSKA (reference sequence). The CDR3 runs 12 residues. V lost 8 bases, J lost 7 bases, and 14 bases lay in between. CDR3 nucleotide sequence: TGCAGTCCCCGGGGAGATGGCGGGGAGCTGTTTTTT. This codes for CSPRGDGGELFF.

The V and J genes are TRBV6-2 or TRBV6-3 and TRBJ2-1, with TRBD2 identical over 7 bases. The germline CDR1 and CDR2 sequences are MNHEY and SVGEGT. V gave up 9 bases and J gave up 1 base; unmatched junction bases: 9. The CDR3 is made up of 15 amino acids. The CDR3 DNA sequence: TGTGCCAGTGGGACCGGGAGGTTGTCCTACAATGAGCAGTTCTTC. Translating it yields CASGTGRLSYNEQFF.

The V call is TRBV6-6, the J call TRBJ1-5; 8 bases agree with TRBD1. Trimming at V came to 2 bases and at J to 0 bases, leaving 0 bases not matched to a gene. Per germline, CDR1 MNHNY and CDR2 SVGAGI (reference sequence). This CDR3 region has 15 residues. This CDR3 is CASSYGTGSNQPQHF. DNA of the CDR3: TGTGCCAGCAGTTACGGGACAGGTAGCAATCAGCCCCAGCATTTT.

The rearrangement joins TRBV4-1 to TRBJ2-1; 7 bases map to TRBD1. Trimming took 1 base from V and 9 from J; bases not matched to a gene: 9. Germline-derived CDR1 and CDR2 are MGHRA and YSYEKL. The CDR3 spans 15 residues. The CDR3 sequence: CASSQGRAGGSEQFF. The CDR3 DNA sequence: TGCGCCAGCAGCCAAGGACGGGCAGGGGGTAGTGAGCAGTTCTTC.

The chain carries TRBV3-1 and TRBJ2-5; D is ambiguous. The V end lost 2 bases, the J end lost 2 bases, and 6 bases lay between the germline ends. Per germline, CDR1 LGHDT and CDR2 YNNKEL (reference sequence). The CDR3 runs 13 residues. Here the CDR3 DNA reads TGTGCCAGCAGCCAATGGGGTCAAGAGACCCAGTACTTC. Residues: CASSQWGQETQYF.

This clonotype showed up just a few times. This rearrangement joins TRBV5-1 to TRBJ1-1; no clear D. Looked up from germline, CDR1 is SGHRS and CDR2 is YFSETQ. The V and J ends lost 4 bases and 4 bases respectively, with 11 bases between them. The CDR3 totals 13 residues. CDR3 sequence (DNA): TGCGCCAGCAGCACGCAAGGGTTCACTGAAGCTTTCTTT. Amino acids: CASSTQGFTEAFF.

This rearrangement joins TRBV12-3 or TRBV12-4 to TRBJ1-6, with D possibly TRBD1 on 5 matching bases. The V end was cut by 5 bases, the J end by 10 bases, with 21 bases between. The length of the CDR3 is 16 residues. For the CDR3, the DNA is TGTGCCAGCAGTCCTCTACCGGGGCCGCCCAAATCACCCCTCCACTTT. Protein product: CASSPLPGPPKSPLHF.

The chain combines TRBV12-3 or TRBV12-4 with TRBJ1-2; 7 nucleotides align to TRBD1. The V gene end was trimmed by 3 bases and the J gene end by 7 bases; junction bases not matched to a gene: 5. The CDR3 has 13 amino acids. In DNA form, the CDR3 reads TGTGCCAGCAGTTTGTCAGGGGGTAGTGGCTACACCTTC. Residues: CASSLSGGSGYTF.

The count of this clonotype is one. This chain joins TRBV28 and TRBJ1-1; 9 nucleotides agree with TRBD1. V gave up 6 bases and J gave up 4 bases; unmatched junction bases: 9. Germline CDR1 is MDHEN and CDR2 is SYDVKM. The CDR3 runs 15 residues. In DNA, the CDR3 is TGTGCCAGCAGCGCATTCACAGGGGGCATCACTGAAGCTTTCTTT. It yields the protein CASSAFTGGITEAFF.

DNA for the CDR3: TGTGCCACCTCAGGACAGGCTGGTAGCAATCAGCCCCAGCATTTT. Encoded protein: CATSGQAGSNQPQHF. The V and J genes are TRBV28 and TRBJ1-5, with TRBD1 matching over 7 bases. Trimming cost V 10 bases and J 0 bases; bases outside gene matches: 9. CDR1 MDHEN and CDR2 SYDVKM come from the germline V gene. The CDR3 has 15 amino acids.

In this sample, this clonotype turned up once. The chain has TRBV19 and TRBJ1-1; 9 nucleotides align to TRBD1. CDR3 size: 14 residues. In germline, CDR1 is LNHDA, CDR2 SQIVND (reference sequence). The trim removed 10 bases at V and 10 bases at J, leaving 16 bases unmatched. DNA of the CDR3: TGTGCCATCCACCCGACAGGGGGAAGGGGTTTAGCTTTCTTT. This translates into CAIHPTGGRGLAFF.

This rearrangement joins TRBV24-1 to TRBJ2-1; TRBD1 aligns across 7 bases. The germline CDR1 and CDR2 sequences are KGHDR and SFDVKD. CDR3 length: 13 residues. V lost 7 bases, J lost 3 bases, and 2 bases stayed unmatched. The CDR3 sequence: CATSRDSYNEQFF. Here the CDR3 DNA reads TGTGCCACCAGCAGGGACAGCTACAATGAGCAGTTCTTC.

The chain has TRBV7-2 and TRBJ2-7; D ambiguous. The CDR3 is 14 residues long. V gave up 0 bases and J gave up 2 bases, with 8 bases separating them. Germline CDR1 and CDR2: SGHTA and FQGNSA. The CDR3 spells CASSLAQPTYEQYF. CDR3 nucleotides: TGTGCCAGCAGCTTAGCGCAACCTACCTACGAGCAGTACTTC.

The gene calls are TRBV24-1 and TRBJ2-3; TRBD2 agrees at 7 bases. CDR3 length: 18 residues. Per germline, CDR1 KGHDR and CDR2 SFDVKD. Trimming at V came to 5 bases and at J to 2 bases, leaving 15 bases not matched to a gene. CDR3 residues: CATSGPLGMSGTTDTQYF. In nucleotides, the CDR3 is TGTGCCACCAGTGGCCCCCTTGGGATGAGCGGGACCACAGATACGCAGTATTTT.

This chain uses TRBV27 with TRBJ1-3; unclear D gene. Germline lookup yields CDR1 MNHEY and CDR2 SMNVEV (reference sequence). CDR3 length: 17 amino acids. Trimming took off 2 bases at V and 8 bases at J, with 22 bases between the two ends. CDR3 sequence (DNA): TGTGCCAGCAGTTTAGTATTTAGGGCCACCGATACGGACACCATATATTTT. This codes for CASSLVFRATDTDTIYF.

The CDR3 sequence is CASSIVTGSNQPQHF. CDR3 coding DNA: TGTGCCAGTAGTATAGTGACAGGTAGCAATCAGCCCCAGCATTTT. The chain carries TRBV19 and TRBJ1-5; maybe TRBD1 (6 bases). The V gene lost 1 base and the J gene lost 0 bases, with 7 bases spanning the gap. The CDR3 is 15 residues long. CDR1 is LNHDA, CDR2 SQIVND, per germline (reference sequence).

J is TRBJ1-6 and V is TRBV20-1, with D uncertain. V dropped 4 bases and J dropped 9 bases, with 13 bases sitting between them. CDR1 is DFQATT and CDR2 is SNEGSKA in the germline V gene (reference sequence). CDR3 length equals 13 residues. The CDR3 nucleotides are TGCAGTGCTAATCAAGGGAGAGCTTCACCCCTCCACTTT. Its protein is CSANQGRASPLHF.

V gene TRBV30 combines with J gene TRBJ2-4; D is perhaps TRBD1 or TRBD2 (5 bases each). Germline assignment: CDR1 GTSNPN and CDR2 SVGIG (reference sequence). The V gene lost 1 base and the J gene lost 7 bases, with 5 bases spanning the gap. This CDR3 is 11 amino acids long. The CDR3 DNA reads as TGTGCCTGGAGTGGGGGGAACATTCAGTACTTC. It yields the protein CAWSGGNIQYF.

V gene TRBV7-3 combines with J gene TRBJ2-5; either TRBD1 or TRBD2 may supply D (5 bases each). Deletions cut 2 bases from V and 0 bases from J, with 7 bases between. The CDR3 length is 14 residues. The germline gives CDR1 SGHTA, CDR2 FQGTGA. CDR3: CASSLGGNQETQYF. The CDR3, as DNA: TGTGCCAGCAGCTTAGGGGGAAACCAAGAGACCCAGTACTTC.

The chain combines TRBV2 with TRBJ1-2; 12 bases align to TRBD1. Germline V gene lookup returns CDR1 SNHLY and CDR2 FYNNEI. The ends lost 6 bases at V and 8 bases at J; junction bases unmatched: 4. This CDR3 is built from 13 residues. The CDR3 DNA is TGTGCCAGCAGCCGGGACAGGGGGCAAGGCTACACCTTC. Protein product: CASSRDRGQGYTF.

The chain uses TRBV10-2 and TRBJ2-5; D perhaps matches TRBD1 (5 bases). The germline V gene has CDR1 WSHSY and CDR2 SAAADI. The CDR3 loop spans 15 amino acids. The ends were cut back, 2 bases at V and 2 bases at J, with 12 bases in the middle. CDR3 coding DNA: TGCGCCAGCAGTGAGGAAGGGGCCTTACAAGAGACCCAGTACTTC. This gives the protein CASSEEGALQETQYF.

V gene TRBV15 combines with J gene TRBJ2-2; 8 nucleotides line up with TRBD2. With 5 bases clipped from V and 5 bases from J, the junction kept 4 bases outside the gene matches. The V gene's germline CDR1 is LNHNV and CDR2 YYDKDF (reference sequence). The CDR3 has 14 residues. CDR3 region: CATSYREGTGELFF. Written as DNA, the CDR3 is TGTGCCACCAGCTACCGGGAGGGGACCGGGGAGCTGTTTTTT.